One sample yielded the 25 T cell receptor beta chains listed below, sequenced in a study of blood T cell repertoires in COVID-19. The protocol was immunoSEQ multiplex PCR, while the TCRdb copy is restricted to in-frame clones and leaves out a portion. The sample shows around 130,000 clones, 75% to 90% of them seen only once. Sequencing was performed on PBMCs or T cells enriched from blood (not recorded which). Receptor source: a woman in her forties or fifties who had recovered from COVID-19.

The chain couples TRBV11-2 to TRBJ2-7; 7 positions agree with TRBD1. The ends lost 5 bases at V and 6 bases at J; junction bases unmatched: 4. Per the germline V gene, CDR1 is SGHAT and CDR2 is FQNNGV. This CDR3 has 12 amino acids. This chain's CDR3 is CASSATGVEQYF. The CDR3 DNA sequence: TGTGCCAGCAGCGCCACAGGGGTCGAGCAGTACTTC.

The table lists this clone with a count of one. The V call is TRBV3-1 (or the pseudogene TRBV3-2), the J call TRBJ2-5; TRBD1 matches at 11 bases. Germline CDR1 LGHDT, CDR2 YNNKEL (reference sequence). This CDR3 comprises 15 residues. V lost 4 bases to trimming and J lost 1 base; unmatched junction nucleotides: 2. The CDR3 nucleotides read TGTGCCAGCAGCCGAGGGACAGGGGGCCAAGAGACCCAGTACTTC. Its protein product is CASSRGTGGQETQYF.

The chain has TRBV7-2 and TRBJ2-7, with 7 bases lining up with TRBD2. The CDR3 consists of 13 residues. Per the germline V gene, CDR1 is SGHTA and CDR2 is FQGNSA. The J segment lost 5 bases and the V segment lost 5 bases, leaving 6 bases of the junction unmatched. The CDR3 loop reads CASSVRLADEQYF. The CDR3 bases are TGTGCCAGCAGCGTCCGACTAGCTGACGAGCAGTACTTC.

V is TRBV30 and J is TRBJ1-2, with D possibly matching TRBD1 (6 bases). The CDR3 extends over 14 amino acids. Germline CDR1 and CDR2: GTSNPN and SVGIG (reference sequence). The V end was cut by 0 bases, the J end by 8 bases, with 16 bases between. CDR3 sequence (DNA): TGTGCCTGGAGTGTACGGGCAGGGGTTGCGGGCTACACCTTC. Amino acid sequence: CAWSVRAGVAGYTF.

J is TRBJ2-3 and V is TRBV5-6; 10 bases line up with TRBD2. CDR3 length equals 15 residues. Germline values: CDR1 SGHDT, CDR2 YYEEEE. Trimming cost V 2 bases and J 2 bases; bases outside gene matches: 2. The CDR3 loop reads CASSFSGGITDTQYF. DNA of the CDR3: TGTGCCAGCAGCTTTAGCGGGGGGATCACAGATACGCAGTATTTT.

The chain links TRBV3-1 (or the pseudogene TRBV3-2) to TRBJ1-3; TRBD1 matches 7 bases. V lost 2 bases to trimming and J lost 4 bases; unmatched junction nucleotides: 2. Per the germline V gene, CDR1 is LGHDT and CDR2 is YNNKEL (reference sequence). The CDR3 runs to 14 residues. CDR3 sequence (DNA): TGTGCCAGCAGCCAAAGACAGGGAGGAAACACCATATATTTT. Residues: CASSQRQGGNTIYF.

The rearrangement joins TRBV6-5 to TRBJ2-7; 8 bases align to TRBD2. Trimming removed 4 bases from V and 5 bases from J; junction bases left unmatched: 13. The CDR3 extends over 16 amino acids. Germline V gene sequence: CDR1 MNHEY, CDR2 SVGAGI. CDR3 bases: TGTGCCAGCAGTTGGTCCAAAGCGGGGGCCTACAACGAGCAGTACTTC. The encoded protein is CASSWSKAGAYNEQYF.

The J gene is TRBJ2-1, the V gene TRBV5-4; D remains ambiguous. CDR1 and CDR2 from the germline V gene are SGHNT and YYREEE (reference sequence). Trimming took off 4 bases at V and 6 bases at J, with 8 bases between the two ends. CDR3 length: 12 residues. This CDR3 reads CASSSNSNEQFF. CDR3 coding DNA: TGTGCCAGCAGCAGCAACAGCAATGAGCAGTTCTTC.

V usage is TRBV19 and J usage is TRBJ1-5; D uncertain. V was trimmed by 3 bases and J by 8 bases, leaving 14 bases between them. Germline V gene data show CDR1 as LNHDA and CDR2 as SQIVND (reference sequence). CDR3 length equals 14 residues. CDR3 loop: CASSILGGGKPQHF. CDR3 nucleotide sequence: TGTGCCAGTAGTATCTTGGGAGGAGGAAAGCCCCAGCATTTT.

CDR3 amino acids: CASSYLDRGMNTEAFF. CDR3 coding DNA: TGTGCCAGCAGCTACCTGGACAGGGGCATGAACACTGAAGCTTTCTTT. The chain has TRBV7-9 and TRBJ1-1; 9 bases map to TRBD1. The CDR3 length is 16 residues. The germline V gene encodes CDR1 SEHNR and CDR2 FQNEAQ (reference sequence). V was clipped by 4 bases and J by 0 bases; unmatched bases: 6.

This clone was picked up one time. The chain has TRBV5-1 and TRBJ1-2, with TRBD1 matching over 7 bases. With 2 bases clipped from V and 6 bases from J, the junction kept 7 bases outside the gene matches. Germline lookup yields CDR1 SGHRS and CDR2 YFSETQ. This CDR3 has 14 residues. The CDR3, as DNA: TGCGCCAGCAGCTTCGGCAGACAGGGAGATGGCTACACCTTC. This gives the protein CASSFGRQGDGYTF.

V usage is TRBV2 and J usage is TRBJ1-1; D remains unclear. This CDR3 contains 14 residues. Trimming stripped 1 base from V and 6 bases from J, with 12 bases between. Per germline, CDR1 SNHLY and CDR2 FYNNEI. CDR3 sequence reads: CASSEGALIPEAFF. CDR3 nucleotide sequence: TGTGCCAGCAGTGAAGGCGCGTTGATACCTGAAGCTTTCTTT.

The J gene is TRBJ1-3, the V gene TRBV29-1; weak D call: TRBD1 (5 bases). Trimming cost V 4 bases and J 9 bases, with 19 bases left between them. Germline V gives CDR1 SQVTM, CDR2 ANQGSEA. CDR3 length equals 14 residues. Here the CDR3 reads CSVVLQGGKGTIYF. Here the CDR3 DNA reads TGCAGCGTTGTTCTCCAGGGCGGCAAAGGCACCATATATTTT. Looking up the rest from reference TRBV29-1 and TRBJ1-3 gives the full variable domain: SAVISQKPSRDICQRGTSLTIQCQVDSQVTMMFWYRQQPGQSLTLIATANQGSEATYESGFVIDKFPISRPNLTFSTLTVSNMSPEDSSIYLCSVVLQGGKGTIYFGEGSWLTVV.

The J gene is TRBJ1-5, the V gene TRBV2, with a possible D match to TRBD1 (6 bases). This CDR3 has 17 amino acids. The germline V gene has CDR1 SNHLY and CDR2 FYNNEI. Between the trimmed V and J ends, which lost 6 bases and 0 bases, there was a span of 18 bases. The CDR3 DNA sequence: TGTGCCAGCAGCTATCTAGGGGGTGTTAATAGCAATCAGCCCCAGCATTTT. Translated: CASSYLGGVNSNQPQHF. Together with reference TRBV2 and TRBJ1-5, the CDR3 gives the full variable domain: EPEVTQTPSHQVTQMGQEVILRCVPISNHLYFYWYRQILGQKVEFLVSFYNNEISEKSEIFDDQFSVERPDGSNFTLKIRSTKLEDSAMYFCASSYLGGVNSNQPQHFGDGTRLSIL.

The CDR3 region has the DNA TGTGCCAGCAGCCCGACCTGGGACAGGGAAGCTTTCTTT. Encoded protein: CASSPTWDREAFF. J is TRBJ1-1 and V is TRBV5-4; 8 bases match TRBD1. The length of the CDR3 is 13 residues. The V gene's germline CDR1 is SGHNT and CDR2 YYREEE (reference sequence). V gave up 4 bases and J gave up 8 bases; unmatched junction bases: 7. Based on the CDR3 plus reference TRBV5-4 and TRBJ1-1, the full variable domain is ETGVTQSPTHLIKTRGQQVTLRCSSQSGHNTVSWYQQALGQGPQFIFQYYREEENGRGNFPPRFSGLQFPNYSSELNVNALELDDSALYLCASSPTWDREAFFGQGTRLTVV.

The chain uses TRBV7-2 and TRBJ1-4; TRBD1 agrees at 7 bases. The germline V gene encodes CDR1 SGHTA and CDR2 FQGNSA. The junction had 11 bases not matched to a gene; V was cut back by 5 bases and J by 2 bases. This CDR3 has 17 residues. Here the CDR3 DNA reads TGTGCCAGCAGCCCCCAGGGCAGGGGGATGACTAATGAAAAACTGTTTTTT. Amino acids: CASSPQGRGMTNEKLFF.

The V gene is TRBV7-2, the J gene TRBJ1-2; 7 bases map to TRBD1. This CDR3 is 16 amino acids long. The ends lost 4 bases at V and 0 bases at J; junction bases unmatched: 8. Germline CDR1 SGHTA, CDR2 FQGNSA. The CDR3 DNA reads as TGTGCCAGCAGCTCATTGGGCAGGGGGTCTAACTATGGCTACACCTTC. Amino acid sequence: CASSSLGRGSNYGYTF. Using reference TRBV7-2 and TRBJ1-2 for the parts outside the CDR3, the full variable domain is GAGVSQSPSNKVTEKGKDVELRCDPISGHTALYWYRQSLGQGLEFLIYFQGNSAPDKSGLPSDRFSAERTGGSVSTLTIQRTQQEDSAVYLCASSSLGRGSNYGYTFGSGTRLTVV.

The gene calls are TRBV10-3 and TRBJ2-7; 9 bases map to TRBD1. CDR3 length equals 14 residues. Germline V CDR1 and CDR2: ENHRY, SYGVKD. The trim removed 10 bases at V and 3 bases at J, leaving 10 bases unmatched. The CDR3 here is CATRQDRGNYEQYF. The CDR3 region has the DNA TGTGCCACCCGACAGGACAGGGGAAACTACGAGCAGTACTTC.

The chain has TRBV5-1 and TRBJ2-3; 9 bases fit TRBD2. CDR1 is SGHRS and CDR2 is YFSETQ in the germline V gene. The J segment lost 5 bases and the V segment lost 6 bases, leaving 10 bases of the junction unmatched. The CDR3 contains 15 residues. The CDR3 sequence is CASTPSGGRIDTQYF. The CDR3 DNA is TGCGCCAGCACCCCAAGCGGGGGGAGGATAGATACGCAGTATTTT.

CDR3 sequence reads: CASSPRGSGGAHEQFF. The CDR3 DNA sequence: TGTGCCAGCAGCCCCCGCGGGAGCGGGGGGGCCCATGAGCAGTTCTTC. V usage is TRBV3-1 (or the pseudogene TRBV3-2) and J usage is TRBJ2-1, with 10 nucleotides matching TRBD2. The V and J ends lost 4 bases and 8 bases, in that order; junction bases with no gene match: 11. The CDR3 sequence is 16 residues long. CDR1 LGHDT and CDR2 YNNKEL come from the germline V gene (reference sequence).

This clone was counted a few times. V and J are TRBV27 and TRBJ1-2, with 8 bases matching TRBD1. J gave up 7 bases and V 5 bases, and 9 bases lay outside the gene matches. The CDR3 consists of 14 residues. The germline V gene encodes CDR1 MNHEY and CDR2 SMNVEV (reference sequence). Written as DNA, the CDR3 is TGTGCCAGCAGTCCCGGACAGGGAACCGTTGGCTACACCTTC. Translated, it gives CASSPGQGTVGYTF.

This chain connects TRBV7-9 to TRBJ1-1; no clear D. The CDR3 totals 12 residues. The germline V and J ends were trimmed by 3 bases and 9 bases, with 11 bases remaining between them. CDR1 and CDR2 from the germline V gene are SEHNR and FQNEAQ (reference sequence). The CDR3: CASSLFQAQAFF. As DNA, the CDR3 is TGTGCCAGCAGCTTGTTTCAGGCACAAGCTTTCTTT.

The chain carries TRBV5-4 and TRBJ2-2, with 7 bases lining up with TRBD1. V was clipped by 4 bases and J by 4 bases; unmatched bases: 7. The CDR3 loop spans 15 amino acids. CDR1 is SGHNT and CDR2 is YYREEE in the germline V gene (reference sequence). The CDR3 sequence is CASSLGTVGTGELFF. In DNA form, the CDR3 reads TGTGCCAGCAGCCTCGGGACAGTTGGCACCGGGGAGCTGTTTTTT.

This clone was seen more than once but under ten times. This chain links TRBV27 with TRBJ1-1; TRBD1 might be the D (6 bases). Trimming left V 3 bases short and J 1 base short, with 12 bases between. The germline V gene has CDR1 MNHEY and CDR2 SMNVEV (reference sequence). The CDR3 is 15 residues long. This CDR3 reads CASSFNRAGNTEAFF. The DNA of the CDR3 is TGTGCCAGCAGTTTCAACAGGGCCGGGAACACTGAAGCTTTCTTT.

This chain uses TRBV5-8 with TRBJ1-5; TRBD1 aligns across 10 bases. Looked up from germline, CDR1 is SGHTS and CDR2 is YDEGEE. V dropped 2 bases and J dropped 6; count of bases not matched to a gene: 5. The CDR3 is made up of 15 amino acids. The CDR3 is CASSFDRGLGQPQHF. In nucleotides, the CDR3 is TGTGCCAGCAGCTTTGACAGGGGGCTTGGTCAGCCCCAGCATTTT.